The 23 T cell receptor beta chains reported below all come from one sample, sequenced in a study of blood T cell repertoires in COVID-19. The assay was immunoSEQ multiplex PCR, and TCRdb's table has in-frame clones only and misses some. The sample contains around 300,000 clones, over 75% of which appear only once. Sequencing was performed on PBMCs or T cells enriched from blood (not recorded which). The origin of the receptors is a man aged 30 to 45 who had recovered from COVID-19.

The chain employs TRBV7-8 and TRBJ2-5; D perhaps matches TRBD1 (6 bases). Germline CDR1 and CDR2: SGHVS and FQNEAQ. V was pared by 5 bases and J by 2 bases, with 12 bases between. There are 14 residues in the CDR3. This CDR3 reads CASSPGAEQETQYF. The DNA of the CDR3 is TGTGCCAGCAGCCCAGGGGCTGAGCAAGAGACCCAGTACTTC.

The chain is built from TRBV5-1 and TRBJ1-1; no clear D gene. V lost 1 base and J 1 base, leaving 11 bases between the germline ends. The CDR3 length is 15 residues. Germline loops: CDR1 SGHRS, CDR2 YFSETQ. CDR3 DNA sequence: TGCGCCAGCAGCTTGACCGGGGAGGAGAACACTGAAGCTTTCTTT. It specifies CASSLTGEENTEAFF.

The gene calls are TRBV7-9 and TRBJ1-5, with D tentatively TRBD1 (6 bases). The CDR3 has 16 residues. Germline CDR1 is SEHNR and CDR2 is FQNEAQ (reference sequence). V dropped 5 bases and J dropped 1 base, with 15 bases sitting between them. DNA of the CDR3: TGTGCCAGCAGCCAAGATACAGGGTCAAGCAATCAGCCCCAGCATTTT. Translation: CASSQDTGSSNQPQHF.

V usage is TRBV30 and J usage is TRBJ2-1, with 8 nucleotides matching TRBD2. CDR3 length: 14 residues. Per germline, CDR1 GTSNPN and CDR2 SVGIG (reference sequence). V lost 2 bases and J lost 8; bases outside the gene matches: 8. In nucleotides, the CDR3 is TGTGCCTGGAGTAGAGTCGGACTAGCCCATGAGCAGTTCTTC. Protein product: CAWSRVGLAHEQFF. Combining the CDR3 with reference TRBV30 and TRBJ2-1 gives the whole variable domain SQTIHQWPATLVQPVGSPLSLECTVEGTSNPNLYWYRQAAGRGLQLLFYSVGIGQISSEVPQNLSASRPQDRQFILSSKKLLLSDSGFYLCAWSRVGLAHEQFFGPGTRLTVL.

This clone was found a few times. This chain connects TRBV4-2 to TRBJ1-4; D is perhaps TRBD1 (6 bases). There are 16 residues in the CDR3. In germline, CDR1 is LGHNA, CDR2 YNFKEQ. Trimming stripped 0 bases from V and 6 bases from J, with 14 bases between. CDR3: CASSQEFWGRDEKLFF. Here the CDR3 DNA reads TGTGCCAGCAGCCAAGAGTTTTGGGGGCGAGATGAAAAACTGTTTTTT.

There are a few counts of this clone. This sequence joins TRBV19 and TRBJ2-2, with 7 nucleotides matching TRBD2. Germline CDR1 is LNHDA and CDR2 is SQIVND (reference sequence). This CDR3 is built from 14 residues. Unmatched junction bases numbered 2, after V lost 3 bases and J lost 4 bases. For the CDR3, the DNA is TGTGCCAGTAGTATGGGACTATTCACCGGGGAGCTGTTTTTT. Amino acids: CASSMGLFTGELFF.

This chain links TRBV7-2 with TRBJ1-2; 8 bases are shared with TRBD1. The CDR3 spans 14 residues. Germline values: CDR1 SGHTA, CDR2 FQGNSA. The junction had 4 bases not matched to a gene; V was cut back by 5 bases and J by 2 bases. The CDR3 nucleotides read TGTGCCAGCAGCCTGGACAGGGTCAACTATGGCTACACCTTC. It translates to CASSLDRVNYGYTF.

This CDR3 is CASSPGGAVAGELFF. CDR3 DNA sequence: TGTGCCAGCAGCCCGGGAGGCGCGGTTGCCGGGGAGCTGTTTTTT. The chain couples TRBV11-3 to TRBJ2-2; 7 nucleotides align to TRBD2. This CDR3 has 15 amino acids. Losses at the gene ends were 5 bases for V and 6 bases for J; bases not matched to a gene: 9. Germline V CDR1 and CDR2: SGHNT, YENEEA.

The rearrangement joins TRBV5-1 to TRBJ2-1; the match to TRBD1 covers 8 bases. Germline CDR1 reads SGHRS; CDR2 reads YFSETQ. This CDR3 has 14 amino acids. The V and J ends lost 8 bases and 8 bases, in that order; junction bases with no gene match: 12. The CDR3 is CASHWDRPRDEQFF. DNA for the CDR3: TGCGCCAGTCATTGGGACAGGCCCAGGGATGAGCAGTTCTTC.

The chain is built from TRBV6-5 and TRBJ1-3; no reliable D call. Trimming shortened V by 5 bases and J by 0 bases, and 11 bases separated the two germline ends. The germline V gene has CDR1 MNHEY and CDR2 SVGAGI. CDR3 length: 15 residues. The CDR3 nucleotides are TGTGCCAGCAGTCGAAGACAAAGCTCTGGAAACACCATATATTTT. Amino acid sequence: CASSRRQSSGNTIYF.

The chain joins TRBV6-1 to TRBJ1-5, with 7 bases identical to TRBD1. The CDR3 loop spans 16 amino acids. V was pared by 2 bases and J by 5 bases, with 9 bases of the junction left unmatched. CDR1 and CDR2 (germline): MNHNS, SASEGT. CDR3 bases: TGTGCCAGCAGTGAATGGCCCAGGGGGTCGTATCAGCCCCAGCATTTT. The encoded protein is CASSEWPRGSYQPQHF.

The genes are TRBV23-1 and TRBJ1-2, with TRBD1 matching 7 bases. TRBV23-1 is given ORF status, its function remaining uncertain. The length of the CDR3 is 15 residues. V lost 0 bases to trimming and J lost 5 bases; unmatched junction nucleotides: 6. CDR3 amino acids: CASSQSPGTAYGYTF. CDR3 in DNA: TGCGCCAGCAGTCAATCCCCCGGGACAGCTTATGGCTACACCTTC.

The DNA for the CDR3 is TGTGCCAGCAGTTTGGGAGGGGCGAGAAATTACGAGCAGTACTTC. This sequence encodes CASSLGGARNYEQYF. The chain uses TRBV27 and TRBJ2-7; 7 bases agree with TRBD2. The germline gives CDR1 MNHEY, CDR2 SMNVEV (reference sequence). J gave up 4 bases and V 3 bases, and 9 bases lay outside the gene matches. The CDR3 totals 15 residues.

As for this clone: The sample contains more than one DNA sequence encoding this CDR3. V gene TRBV5-4 combines with J gene TRBJ2-1; no firm D call. The CDR3 is 15 amino acids. Trimming took off 4 bases at V and 0 bases at J, with 11 bases between the two ends. Germline V gene lookup returns CDR1 SGHNT and CDR2 YYREEE (reference sequence). CDR3 amino acids: CASSLTSSSYNEQFF. The CDR3 nucleotides read TGTGCCAGCAGCCTCACCTCCAGCTCCTACAATGAGCAGTTCTTC. Filled out from reference TRBV5-4 and TRBJ2-1, the complete variable domain reads ETGVTQSPTHLIKTRGQQVTLRCSSQSGHNTVSWYQQALGQGPQFIFQYYREEENGRGNFPPRFSGLQFPNYSSELNVNALELDDSALYLCASSLTSSSYNEQFFGPGTRLTVL.

The chain employs TRBV5-1 and TRBJ2-2, with a tentative D call TRBD2 (6 bases). This CDR3 is 16 amino acids long. The V gene lost 0 bases and the J gene lost 2 bases, with 11 bases spanning the gap. The germline gives CDR1 SGHRS, CDR2 YFSETQ. CDR3 in amino acids: CASSLGLGTNTGELFF. Written as DNA, the CDR3 is TGCGCCAGCAGCTTGGGACTCGGGACTAACACCGGGGAGCTGTTTTTT.

This chain links TRBV27 with TRBJ1-1; 10 nucleotides match TRBD1. After removal of 8 bases from V and 4 bases from J, the junction contained 7 bases not matched to a gene. The CDR3 is 14 amino acids. Germline CDR1 is MNHEY and CDR2 is SMNVEV (reference sequence). As DNA, the CDR3 is TGTGCCAGCCTCGACAGGGGGCCGGGCACTGAAGCTTTCTTT. It codes for CASLDRGPGTEAFF.

This clone has a handful of counts. The genes are TRBV18 and TRBJ1-5; D unresolved. CDR3 length: 16 amino acids. Germline V gene lookup returns CDR1 KGHSH and CDR2 LQKENI. Between the trimmed V and J ends, which lost 6 bases and 2 bases, there was a span of 17 bases. CDR3 region: CASSPLEGQGNQPQHF. The DNA for the CDR3 is TGTGCCAGCTCTCCTTTGGAAGGTCAGGGCAATCAGCCCCAGCATTTT.

This chain joins TRBV13 and TRBJ2-3; 12 nucleotides align to TRBD2. Germline CDR1 PRHDT, CDR2 FYEKMQ (reference sequence). The CDR3 runs 17 residues. The trim removed 5 bases at V and 0 bases at J, leaving 6 bases unmatched. CDR3 DNA sequence: TGTGCCAGCAGCCACCCTAGCGGGGGGGCCAGCACAGATACGCAGTATTTT. This gives the protein CASSHPSGGASTDTQYF.

This clone came up once. CDR3 region: CASSLGGGTNTEAFF. The CDR3 nucleotides are TGTGCCAGCAGCTTGGGCGGCGGGACTAACACTGAAGCTTTCTTT. The chain combines TRBV5-6 with TRBJ1-1; perhaps TRBD1 as D (5 bases). Germline CDR1 and CDR2: SGHDT and YYEEEE. V was trimmed by 0 bases and J by 2 bases, leaving 11 bases between them. The CDR3 covers 15 residues.

The chain has TRBV7-6 and TRBJ2-2; TRBD1 is a possible D gene (5 bases). The length of the CDR3 is 14 residues. Trimming cost V 4 bases and J 4 bases, with 10 bases left between them. CDR1 and CDR2 (germline): SGHVS, FNYEAQ. The CDR3 reads CASSSRTSTGELFF. The CDR3 bases are TGTGCCAGCAGCTCCCGGACAAGCACCGGGGAGCTGTTTTTT. The full variable domain, rest sourced from reference TRBV7-6 and TRBJ2-2, is GAGVSQSPRYKVTKRGQDVALRCDPISGHVSLYWYRQALGQGPEFLTYFNYEAQQDKSGLPNDRFSAERPEGSISTLTIQRTEQRDSAMYRCASSSRTSTGELFFGEGSRLTVL.

The rearrangement joins TRBV18 to TRBJ2-5, with 10 bases identical to TRBD2. The ends lost 3 bases at V and 0 bases at J; junction bases unmatched: 1. From germline, CDR1 is KGHSH and CDR2 LQKENI. CDR3 length: 15 residues. The chain's CDR3 is CASSPLAGDQETQYF. CDR3 nucleotide sequence: TGTGCCAGCTCACCCCTAGCGGGGGACCAAGAGACCCAGTACTTC.

The chain has TRBV18 and TRBJ2-3; the match to TRBD1 covers 9 bases. The CDR3 totals 14 residues. Trimming took 5 bases from V and 2 from J; bases not matched to a gene: 2. CDR1 and CDR2 (germline): KGHSH, LQKENI. The DNA of the CDR3 is TGTGCCAGCTCAACAGGGGGCGTCACAGATACGCAGTATTTT. Protein: CASSTGGVTDTQYF.

The chain recombines TRBV5-4 with TRBJ2-5; possibly TRBD2 for D (5 bases). There are 15 residues in the CDR3. Trimming stripped 0 bases from V and 2 bases from J, with 11 bases between. Germline V gene data show CDR1 as SGHNT and CDR2 as YYREEE (reference sequence). The DNA of the CDR3 is TGTGCCAGCAGCTTGGGTGGGAGCGGACAAGAGACCCAGTACTTC. This codes for CASSLGGSGQETQYF.